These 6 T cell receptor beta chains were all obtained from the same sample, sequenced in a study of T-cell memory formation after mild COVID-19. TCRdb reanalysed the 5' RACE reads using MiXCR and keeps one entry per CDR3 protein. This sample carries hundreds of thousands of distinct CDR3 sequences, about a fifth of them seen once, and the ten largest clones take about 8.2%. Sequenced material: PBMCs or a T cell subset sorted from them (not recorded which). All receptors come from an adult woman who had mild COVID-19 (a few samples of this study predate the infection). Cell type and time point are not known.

The DNA for the CDR3 is TGTGCCAGCAGTTCATTCCCTGGGACAGGGACTAACTATGGCTACACCTTC. The encoded protein is CASSSFPGTGTNYGYTF. The chain recombines TRBV12-3 or TRBV12-4 with TRBJ1-2, with 9 bases matching TRBD1. There are 17 residues in the CDR3. V lost 4 bases and J lost 0; bases outside the gene matches: 9.

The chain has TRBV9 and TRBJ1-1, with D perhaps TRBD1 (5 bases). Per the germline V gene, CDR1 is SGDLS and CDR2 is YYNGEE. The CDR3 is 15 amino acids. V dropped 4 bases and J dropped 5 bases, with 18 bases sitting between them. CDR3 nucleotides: TGTGCCAGCAGCCACGGGCGAGGGGACCGGACTGAAGCTTTCTTT. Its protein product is CASSHGRGDRTEAFF.

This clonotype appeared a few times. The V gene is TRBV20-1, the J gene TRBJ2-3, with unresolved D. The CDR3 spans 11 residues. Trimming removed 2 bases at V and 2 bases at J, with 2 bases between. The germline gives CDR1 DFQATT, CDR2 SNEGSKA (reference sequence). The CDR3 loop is CSARFTDTQYF. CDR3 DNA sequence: TGCAGTGCTAGATTCACAGATACGCAGTATTTT.

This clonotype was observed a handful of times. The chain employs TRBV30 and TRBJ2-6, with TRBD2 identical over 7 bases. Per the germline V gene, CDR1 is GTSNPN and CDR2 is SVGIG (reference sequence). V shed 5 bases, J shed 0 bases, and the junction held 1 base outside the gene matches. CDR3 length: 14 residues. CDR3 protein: CAWGGGSGANVLTF. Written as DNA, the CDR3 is TGTGCCTGGGGGGGGGGCTCTGGGGCCAACGTCCTGACTTTC.

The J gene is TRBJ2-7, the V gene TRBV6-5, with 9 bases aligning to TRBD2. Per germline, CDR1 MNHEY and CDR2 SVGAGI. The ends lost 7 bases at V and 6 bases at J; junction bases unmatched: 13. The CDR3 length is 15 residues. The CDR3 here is CASTGVGSGGAEQYF. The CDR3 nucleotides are TGTGCCAGCACCGGGGTGGGTAGCGGGGGCGCCGAGCAGTACTTC.

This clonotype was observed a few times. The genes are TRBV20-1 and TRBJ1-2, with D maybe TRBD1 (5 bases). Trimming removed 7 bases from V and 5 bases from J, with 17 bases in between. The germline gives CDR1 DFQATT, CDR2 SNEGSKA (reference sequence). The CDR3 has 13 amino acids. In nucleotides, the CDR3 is TGCAGTGGTCACCACCGGGGGGGTTATGGCTACACCTTC. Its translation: CSGHHRGGYGYTF.